These 5 T cell receptor beta chains were sequenced from one sample in a study of CD8+ T cells in alopecia areata. Sample treatment: oral pan-JAK inhibitor, 5-10 mg twice daily. Sequencing templates came from extracted RNA that was reverse transcribed into cDNA. Clones were sequenced by immunoSEQ multiplex PCR, and TCRdb holds only the in-frame ones, with some missing. The sample lists a few hundred thousand clones; 35% to 45% were seen once. This sample comprised CD4+ T cells sorted from blood, obtained around week 31, from a patient treated with tofacitinib. The receptors here all came from a human donor with alopecia areata.

This clone was counted a few times. This chain connects TRBV30 to TRBJ1-5; D is ambiguous. CDR1 and CDR2 (germline): GTSNPN, SVGIG (reference sequence). V dropped 7 bases and J dropped 0 bases, with 13 bases sitting between them. CDR3 size: 14 residues. The CDR3 DNA sequence: TGTGCCTCGTCGGGCGGGAATAGCAATCAGCCCCAGCATTTT. Its translation is CASSGGNSNQPQHF.

This chain connects TRBV9 to TRBJ1-5; 7 bases map to TRBD1. This CDR3 is 15 amino acids long. The V gene end was trimmed by 4 bases and the J gene end by 6 bases; junction bases not matched to a gene: 10. Germline lookup yields CDR1 SGDLS and CDR2 YYNGEE. The CDR3 loop reads CASSSRDSRGQPQHF. CDR3 sequence (DNA): TGTGCCAGCAGCTCACGGGACAGTCGGGGTCAGCCCCAGCATTTT.

The chain is built from TRBV30 and TRBJ1-3; 9 bases are a match to TRBD1. The J segment lost 4 bases and the V segment lost 3 bases, leaving 1 base of the junction unmatched. This CDR3 is 13 amino acids long. Germline V gene lookup returns CDR1 GTSNPN and CDR2 SVGIG (reference sequence). CDR3 coding DNA: TGTGCCTGGAGACAGGGGGCGGGAAACACCATATATTTT. Encoded protein: CAWRQGAGNTIYF.

The table lists this clone with a few counts. This chain joins TRBV7-9 and TRBJ2-4; TRBD1 might be the D (6 bases). V was shortened by 6 bases and J by 5 bases, with 14 bases between the two germline ends. Germline assignment: CDR1 SEHNR and CDR2 FQNEAQ (reference sequence). This CDR3 is built from 14 residues. CDR3 residues: CASSLRGTENIQYF. CDR3 nucleotide sequence: TGTGCCAGCAGTCTAAGGGGGACCGAAAACATTCAGTACTTC.

V usage is TRBV6-1 and J usage is TRBJ1-1; D gene unclear. The CDR3 is 13 amino acids. CDR1 and CDR2 (germline): MNHNS, SASEGT. Trimming took 7 bases from V and 4 from J, leaving 13 bases between them. This CDR3 reads CASKYATVTEAFF. In DNA, the CDR3 is TGTGCCAGCAAATATGCGACGGTCACTGAAGCTTTCTTT.